The source of this T cell receptor (beta chain) is a study of blood T cell repertoires in COVID-19. Study-wide background: COVID-19 samples, acute and convalescent, were from the United States, Italy and Spain. From T cells, B-cell-depleted T cells, or PBMCs came the material, which was cDNA or gDNA.

V gave up 2 bases and J gave up 7 bases, with 10 bases separating them. The CDR3 has 14 residues. The germline CDR1 and CDR2 sequences are SGHNT and YYREEE (reference sequence). In the study's own analysis: Amplification of reference gene primers was used by the study to estimate nucleated cell counts. Only in-frame clones appear in the TCRdb table, and some are missing; sequencing was by immunoSEQ multiplex PCR. V, J and clone size are taken as reported in that table, and D and trimming were inferred from the DNA itself. The repertoire holds about 260,000 clones, with around 87% as singletons. The TCR was taken from a woman between 45 and 65 years old who had recovered from COVID-19. Sample: peripheral blood. The rearrangement links TRBV5-4 to TRBJ1-6; no reliable D call. CDR3 in DNA: TGTGCCAGCAGCTTACGGGGATACAATTCACCCCTCCACTTT. Translating gives CASSLRGYNSPLHF. The whole variable domain, remainder taken from reference TRBV5-4 and TRBJ1-6, is ETGVTQSPTHLIKTRGQQVTLRCSSQSGHNTVSWYQQALGQGPQFIFQYYREEENGRGNFPPRFSGLQFPNYSSELNVNALELDDSALYLCASSLRGYNSPLHFGNGTRLTVT.